This T cell receptor (beta chain) was identified in a study of beta chain features in type 1 diabetes. CDR1 is SGHRS, CDR2 YFSETQ, per germline. V gave up 1 base and J gave up 9 bases; unmatched junction bases: 5. The CDR3 sequence is 14 residues long. This clone was recorded a few times. All of the isolated RNA was reverse transcribed, so expressed TCRB transcripts were sequenced. The table came from immunoSEQ multiplex PCR; TCRdb's copy has only in-frame clones and leaves some out. The sample includes under 950,000 clones, roughly 16% of them seen just once. V usage is TRBV5-1 and J usage is TRBJ2-4, with 9 bases that match TRBD1. This TCR came from a woman younger than 35 in good health. Material for sequencing was naive CD4+ T cells from blood. The CDR3 protein is CASSLLGTGSIQYF. In nucleotides, the CDR3 is TGCGCCAGCAGCTTGTTAGGGACAGGGTCCATTCAGTACTTC.